This T cell receptor beta chain is drawn from a study of T cell changes during pregnancy in multiple sclerosis. V was clipped by 2 bases and J by 6 bases, with 7 bases between them. This CDR3 is built from 12 residues. Germline V gives CDR1 GTSNPN, CDR2 SVGIG (reference sequence). Here immunoSEQ multiplex PCR was the method, and the copy in TCRdb shows in-frame clones only, minus some. The sample has roughly 79,000 clones, about 90% seen once; the top ten hold less than 0.45%. The chain carries TRBV30 and TRBJ2-2, with D unresolved. The clonotype was recovered from a female donor with multiple sclerosis, enrolled in a pregnancy study. The specimen was CD4+ T cells from peripheral blood mononuclear cells, collected before pregnancy. The CDR3 region is CAWSRTAGELFF. In nucleotides, the CDR3 is TGTGCCTGGAGTAGAACAGCCGGGGAGCTGTTTTTT. The full variable domain, in which reference TRBV30 and TRBJ2-2 provide the parts outside the CDR3, is SQTIHQWPATLVQPVGSPLSLECTVEGTSNPNLYWYRQAAGRGLQLLFYSVGIGQISSEVPQNLSASRPQDRQFILSSKKLLLSDSGFYLCAWSRTAGELFFGEGSRLTVL.